This TCR beta chain was identified in a study of T cell repertoires in cytomegalovirus infection. Study in general: Public TCR beta signatures provided an indication of both CMV infection and a matching HLA type.

MiXCR was run by TCRdb on the reads, yielding one entry per CDR3 protein. Here the sample spans under 850,000 distinct CDR3 sequences, roughly 36% being singletons. This CDR3 has 13 residues. V was shortened by 5 bases and J by 6 bases, with 13 bases between the two germline ends. Germline CDR1 and CDR2: SGHTA and FQGNSA. Material: PBMCs. The V and J genes are TRBV7-2 and TRBJ1-1, with D unclear. The receptor was isolated from a human donor in good health (CMV status not recorded). Some clones in this sample may be carry-over from other donors' samples. This chain's CDR3 is CASSLFKNPEAFF. The CDR3, as DNA: TGTGCCAGCAGCCTATTCAAAAACCCTGAAGCTTTCTTT. The full variable domain, in which reference TRBV7-2 and TRBJ1-1 provide the parts outside the CDR3, is GAGVSQSPSNKVTEKGKDVELRCDPISGHTALYWYRQSLGQGLEFLIYFQGNSAPDKSGLPSDRFSAERTGGSVSTLTIQRTQQEDSAVYLCASSLFKNPEAFFGQGTRLTVV.